These 6 T cell receptor beta chains were all obtained from the same sample, sequenced in a study of T cell therapy after organ transplantation. Time point reported: 4-8 weeks after completion of therapy. Here immunoSEQ multiplex PCR was the method, and the copy in TCRdb shows in-frame clones only, minus some. The repertoire holds roughly 3,200 clones, with over 70% as singletons. For these receptors, no antigen is known. Specimen: CD8+ T cells from blood, collected after autologous CMV-specific T cell therapy. These receptors originate from a human patient who had received a solid organ transplant and had CMV disease. The T cells may come from the graft donor.

The V gene is TRBV19, the J gene TRBJ2-2; D ambiguous. Germline V gives CDR1 LNHDA, CDR2 SQIVND (reference sequence). This CDR3 region has 16 residues. Trimming cost V 3 bases and J 3 bases, with 14 bases left between them. As DNA, the CDR3 is TGTGCCAGTAGTATTCAGCCAGGTTGGGACACCGGGGAGCTGTTTTTT. Amino acid sequence: CASSIQPGWDTGELFF.

The rearrangement uses TRBV7-3 and TRBJ1-1; no firm D call. Germline CDR1 and CDR2: SGHTA and FQGTGA. The V gene lost 4 bases and the J gene lost 0 bases, with 6 bases spanning the gap. The CDR3 contains 13 residues. In DNA form, the CDR3 reads TGTGCCAGCAGCTCGTCATTGAACACTGAAGCTTTCTTT. This translates into CASSSSLNTEAFF. Using reference TRBV7-3 and TRBJ1-1 for the parts outside the CDR3, the full variable domain is GAGVSQTPSNKVTEKGKYVELRCDPISGHTALYWYRQSLGQGPEFLIYFQGTGAADDSGLPNDRFFAVRPEGSVSTLKIQRTERGDSAVYLCASSSSLNTEAFFGQGTRLTVV.

J is TRBJ2-7 and V is TRBV28; a possible D gene is TRBD1 (7 bases). V was cut by 6 bases and J by 0 bases, with 18 bases left in between. The CDR3 length is 16 residues. Germline V gives CDR1 MDHEN, CDR2 SYDVKM. CDR3 residues: CASRPRGRGSSYEQYF. The CDR3, as DNA: TGTGCCAGCAGGCCAAGGGGGCGGGGAAGCTCCTACGAGCAGTACTTC.

In its sample, this clone was seen a few times. The CDR3 spells CASSPVVGHTNAIYF. The CDR3 DNA sequence: TGTGCCAGCAGCCCCGTCGTGGGACATACTAACGCCATATATTTT. The rearrangement joins TRBV7-9 to TRBJ1-3; tentative D call: TRBD1 (6 bases). Deletions cut 5 bases from V and 11 bases from J, with 22 bases between. The CDR3 runs to 15 residues. The germline V gene encodes CDR1 SEHNR and CDR2 FQNEAQ (reference sequence).

The chain employs TRBV5-4 and TRBJ2-7; D gene uncertain. Germline V gives CDR1 SGHNT, CDR2 YYREEE (reference sequence). This CDR3 comprises 13 residues. The V gene lost 2 bases and the J gene lost 2 bases, with 8 bases spanning the gap. For the CDR3, the DNA is TGTGCCAGCAGCTTTTCTCCGCCCTACGAGCAGTACTTC. Its protein product is CASSFSPPYEQYF.

By share of the sample, this clone is large. The CDR3 spells CASSVYPGNTIYF. CDR3 coding DNA: TGTGCCAGCAGCGTTTATCCCGGAAACACCATATATTTT. The chain has TRBV9 and TRBJ1-3; D is ambiguous. Germline CDR1 reads SGDLS; CDR2 reads YYNGEE. This CDR3 is 13 amino acids long. With 2 bases removed from V and 4 bases from J, the gap between germline ends came to 7 bases. Drawing the rest from reference TRBV9 and TRBJ1-3, the complete variable domain is DSGVTQTPKHLITATGQRVTLRCSPRSGDLSVYWYQQSLDQGLQFLIQYYNGEERAKGNILERFSAQQFPDLHSELNLSSLELGDSALYFCASSVYPGNTIYFGEGSWLTVV.